These 9 T cell receptor beta chains were all obtained from the same sample, sequenced in a study of beta chain features in type 1 diabetes. Study observations and caveats: In every one of the four CD4+ subsets, TCRB CDR3s were moderately but significantly shorter in Type 1 diabetes patients.

Their target antigens are unknown. Isolated RNA was reverse transcribed in full, so expressed TCRB transcripts were sequenced. Produced via immunoSEQ multiplex PCR; TCRdb's table is partial and in-frame only. Of 640,000 or so clones listed, about an eighth are singletons. The specimen was naive CD4+ T cells from blood. These receptors were collected from a man aged 18 to 29 with type 1 diabetes.

This chain links TRBV6-5 with TRBJ2-7; 9 nucleotides line up with TRBD2. V dropped 10 bases and J dropped 4; count of bases not matched to a gene: 11. Germline V CDR1 and CDR2: MNHEY, SVGAGI. The CDR3 length is 14 residues. The CDR3 DNA reads TGTGCCATAACTTCACTAGCGGGTGTTTACGAGCAGTACTTC. Encoded protein: CAITSLAGVYEQYF.

This clone was seen more than once but under ten times. The rearrangement joins TRBV20-1 to TRBJ1-1; no clear D gene. The CDR3 covers 10 residues. Germline V gene lookup returns CDR1 DFQATT and CDR2 SNEGSKA (reference sequence). The germline V and J ends were trimmed by 6 bases and 1 base, with 3 bases remaining between them. In DNA form, the CDR3 reads TGCAGTGCCGAGAACACTGAAGCTTTCTTT. Translation: CSAENTEAFF.

J is TRBJ1-4 and V is TRBV9; unclear D gene. CDR3 size: 13 residues. The germline V gene encodes CDR1 SGDLS and CDR2 YYNGEE. Deletions cut 2 bases from V and 7 bases from J, with 9 bases between. CDR3 loop: CASSVRETEKLFF. CDR3 coding DNA: TGTGCCAGCAGCGTTCGGGAGACTGAAAAACTGTTTTTT. Full variable domain (rest looked up from reference TRBV9 and TRBJ1-4): DSGVTQTPKHLITATGQRVTLRCSPRSGDLSVYWYQQSLDQGLQFLIQYYNGEERAKGNILERFSAQQFPDLHSELNLSSLELGDSALYFCASSVRETEKLFFGSGTQLSVL.

The rearrangement links TRBV30 to TRBJ1-4; no definite D call. Trimming stripped 3 bases from V and 7 bases from J, with 15 bases between. Germline lookup yields CDR1 GTSNPN and CDR2 SVGIG (reference sequence). CDR3 size: 14 residues. The chain's CDR3 is CAWRTFFSGEKLFF. The CDR3 coding sequence is TGTGCCTGGAGGACTTTTTTTTCGGGTGAAAAACTGTTTTTT.

The sample holds a few counts of this clone. J is TRBJ1-5 and V is TRBV19; D not certain. This CDR3 comprises 12 residues. CDR1 is LNHDA and CDR2 is SQIVND in the germline V gene (reference sequence). Trimming cost V 8 bases and J 4 bases, with 9 bases left between them. CDR3 sequence reads: CASQRGNQPQHF. The CDR3 DNA is TGTGCCAGTCAAAGAGGGAATCAGCCCCAGCATTTT.

V is TRBV5-1 and J is TRBJ1-4; 8 bases align to TRBD1. The CDR3 extends over 18 amino acids. Germline assignment: CDR1 SGHRS and CDR2 YFSETQ. V trimming: 3 bases; J trimming: 0 bases; junction bases outside the gene matches: 10. CDR3 DNA sequence: TGCGCCAGCAGCTCCGGACAGGGTTTTACCCCAACTAATGAAAAACTGTTTTTT. This gives the protein CASSSGQGFTPTNEKLFF.

This CDR3 reads CASSLEGGGEAFF. In DNA form, the CDR3 reads TGTGCCAGCAGCTTAGAGGGGGGCGGTGAAGCTTTCTTT. The V and J genes are TRBV11-2 and TRBJ1-1; perhaps TRBD1 as D (6 bases). The germline V and J ends were trimmed by 0 bases and 7 bases, with 9 bases remaining between them. The germline V gene encodes CDR1 SGHAT and CDR2 FQNNGV. The CDR3 consists of 13 residues.

This chain connects TRBV2 to TRBJ2-1; D may be TRBD1 (6 bases). The CDR3 consists of 12 residues. Per germline, CDR1 SNHLY and CDR2 FYNNEI. V lost 6 bases and J 8 bases, leaving 11 bases between the germline ends. The CDR3 nucleotides are TGTGCCAGCAGCTCAGGGGTGCATGAGCAGTTCTTC. This sequence encodes CASSSGVHEQFF.

The chain uses TRBV2 and TRBJ1-6; 7 positions agree with TRBD1. The CDR3 is made up of 14 amino acids. With 6 bases clipped from V and 5 bases from J, the junction kept 4 bases outside the gene matches. Germline V lookup: CDR1 SNHLY, CDR2 FYNNEI. The CDR3 loop is CASSGQVNNSPLHF. The CDR3 nucleotides read TGTGCCAGCAGCGGACAGGTTAATAATTCACCCCTCCACTTT.